The 23 T cell receptor beta chains given below trace back to one sample, sequenced in a study of cytomegalovirus exposure and HLA in healthy donors. PCR employed 60 Vbeta and 13 Jbeta primers. Profiling relied on immunoSEQ multiplex PCR, and the TCRdb table lists in-frame clones only, not all of them. The sample consists of roughly 180,000 clones, roughly 84% of them appearing once. The material sequenced was PBMCs. The receptors here all came from a man younger than 40 in good health and CMV-seronegative.

The chain links TRBV9 to TRBJ2-1; maybe TRBD1 (6 bases). CDR3 length equals 15 residues. V was shortened by 4 bases and J by 2 bases, with 13 bases between the two germline ends. The germline V gene has CDR1 SGDLS and CDR2 YYNGEE. CDR3: CASSSPGAPYNEQFF. For the CDR3, the DNA is TGTGCCAGCAGCTCCCCAGGGGCCCCCTACAATGAGCAGTTCTTC.

With regard to this clone: One end of the junction varies from germline; a read error may be responsible. The J gene is TRBJ1-3, the V gene TRBV7-9; D not certain. Per the germline V gene, CDR1 is SEHNR and CDR2 is FQNEAQ (reference sequence). The CDR3 extends over 13 amino acids. The CDR3 loop reads CSSSLDHGNTIYF. CDR3 coding DNA: TGTTCCAGCAGCTTAGATCATGGAAACACCATATATTTT.

The table lists this clone with a few counts. The chain couples TRBV2 to TRBJ2-1; weak D call: TRBD2 (6 bases). The germline V and J ends were trimmed by 8 bases and 1 base, with 15 bases remaining between them. This CDR3 region has 15 residues. Germline V gene sequence: CDR1 SNHLY, CDR2 FYNNEI. The CDR3 loop reads CASQRSGGSYNEQFF. The CDR3 DNA reads as TGTGCCAGCCAGCGATCTGGGGGGTCCTACAATGAGCAGTTCTTC.

The genes are TRBV9 and TRBJ2-7, with D perhaps matching TRBD1 (5 bases). Germline V CDR1 and CDR2: SGDLS, YYNGEE. This CDR3 is 17 amino acids long. Trimming cost V 3 bases and J 2 bases, with 21 bases left between them. CDR3 in DNA: TGTGCCAGCAGCGCTAGAGGACCACAGGTGGCCCCCTACGAGCAGTACTTC. It codes for CASSARGPQVAPYEQYF.

The chain is built from TRBV30 and TRBJ1-6; D may be TRBD1 (6 bases). Germline V lookup: CDR1 GTSNPN, CDR2 SVGIG (reference sequence). CDR3 size: 13 residues. V lost 5 bases and J lost 8, with 13 bases in between. In DNA form, the CDR3 reads TGTGCCTGGGGACAGCGCGGAGATTCACCCCTCCACTTT. This codes for CAWGQRGDSPLHF.

The chain combines TRBV30 with TRBJ1-2; 8 bases are a match to TRBD1. The V and J ends lost 5 bases and 8 bases, in that order; junction bases with no gene match: 16. This CDR3 has 15 amino acids. Germline CDR1 is GTSNPN and CDR2 is SVGIG (reference sequence). CDR3 amino acids: CAWEAYDRGGRGYTF. The CDR3, as DNA: TGTGCCTGGGAAGCCTACGACAGGGGAGGACGAGGCTACACCTTC.

The chain carries TRBV9 and TRBJ2-7; 13 bases map to TRBD2. Trimming cost V 3 bases and J 1 base; bases outside gene matches: 10. Germline values: CDR1 SGDLS, CDR2 YYNGEE. The CDR3 is 18 residues long. This CDR3 reads CASSEGLAGPRLSYEQYF. The CDR3, as DNA: TGTGCCAGCAGCGAGGGACTAGCGGGACCCAGACTATCCTACGAGCAGTACTTC.

The rearrangement links TRBV7-9 to TRBJ1-5, with D perhaps TRBD1 (5 bases). This CDR3 comprises 14 residues. V shed 4 bases and J shed 0 bases, with 7 bases lying between them. CDR1 is SEHNR and CDR2 is FQNEAQ in the germline V gene (reference sequence). The CDR3 protein is CASSWTNSNQPQHF. In nucleotides, the CDR3 is TGTGCCAGCAGCTGGACAAATAGCAATCAGCCCCAGCATTTT.

The genes are TRBV27 and TRBJ2-6; 9 bases agree with TRBD1. Germline values: CDR1 MNHEY, CDR2 SMNVEV (reference sequence). J lost 1 base, V lost 3 bases, and 7 bases had no gene match. The CDR3 contains 18 residues. The CDR3 loop is CASSFVTGGRSGANVLTF. The CDR3 DNA reads TGTGCCAGCAGTTTTGTCACAGGGGGCCGTTCTGGGGCCAACGTCCTGACTTTC.

The chain couples TRBV30 to TRBJ2-1; D is possibly TRBD2 (5 bases). Trimming removed 2 bases from V and 10 bases from J, with 9 bases in between. Germline CDR1 GTSNPN, CDR2 SVGIG (reference sequence). The length of the CDR3 is 11 residues. CDR3 nucleotides: TGTGCCTGGAGTAAAGTAGCGGAGCAGTTCTTC. Its protein product is CAWSKVAEQFF.

The V call is TRBV7-6, the J call TRBJ2-3; 8 nucleotides line up with TRBD2. Germline CDR1 SGHVS, CDR2 FNYEAQ. The CDR3 totals 15 residues. Trimming at V came to 5 bases and at J to 4 bases, leaving 8 bases not matched to a gene. The CDR3 bases are TGTGCCAGCAGCCAAAGCGGGAGTAGCGCAGATACGCAGTATTTT. This sequence encodes CASSQSGSSADTQYF.

This clone has more than one count but fewer than ten. J is TRBJ1-4 and V is TRBV29-1; TRBD1 matches at 10 bases. CDR1 and CDR2 from the germline V gene are SQVTM and ANQGSEA. The CDR3 contains 13 residues. With V trimmed by 7 bases and J by 7 bases, 6 bases remained unmatched. The CDR3 protein is CSAYGQGGEKLFF. CDR3 nucleotides: TGCAGCGCCTACGGACAGGGGGGTGAAAAACTGTTTTTT. The complete variable domain, with remaining parts taken from reference TRBV29-1 and TRBJ1-4, reads SAVISQKPSRDICQRGTSLTIQCQVDSQVTMMFWYRQQPGQSLTLIATANQGSEATYESGFVIDKFPISRPNLTFSTLTVSNMSPEDSSIYLCSAYGQGGEKLFFGSGTQLSVL.

The table lists this clone with a few counts. The rearrangement links TRBV2 to TRBJ1-2; possible D gene TRBD1, 5 bases. The CDR3 has 14 amino acids. Germline V gene data show CDR1 as SNHLY and CDR2 as FYNNEI. Trimming stripped 4 bases from V and 4 bases from J, with 13 bases between. CDR3 sequence reads: CASSGTGGTYGYTF. The CDR3 coding sequence is TGTGCCAGCAGTGGCACCGGCGGGACCTATGGCTACACCTTC.

Note on this clone: A junction end diverges from the germline sequence, so it may reflect a read error. The rearrangement joins TRBV7-9 to TRBJ1-2, with TRBD1 matching 8 bases. The CDR3 contains 12 residues. Germline V gene data show CDR1 as SEHNR and CDR2 as FQNEAQ (reference sequence). The CDR3 loop is CSSQGADYGYTF. Written as DNA, the CDR3 is TGTTCCAGCCAGGGGGCGGACTATGGCTACACCTTC.

This rearrangement joins TRBV27 to TRBJ2-5, with TRBD1 identical over 9 bases. The V gene's germline CDR1 is MNHEY and CDR2 SMNVEV (reference sequence). This CDR3 comprises 17 residues. With V trimmed by 4 bases and J by 5 bases, 14 bases remained unmatched. The CDR3 protein is CASSSGQGKVPRETQYF. The CDR3 bases are TGTGCCAGCAGTTCGGGACAGGGAAAGGTTCCACGGGAGACCCAGTACTTC.

The V gene is TRBV11-1, the J gene TRBJ2-3; 9 bases are a match to TRBD2. The CDR3 length is 17 residues. In germline, CDR1 is SGHAT, CDR2 FQDESV (reference sequence). Germline trimming cut 1 base from V and 4 bases from J; bases unmatched to any gene: 9. The CDR3 nucleotides are TGTGCCAGCAGCTTAGATTCCTCGGGCGGGGGGGCAGATACGCAGTATTTT. It specifies CASSLDSSGGGADTQYF.

The rearrangement uses TRBV5-1 and TRBJ1-3; 8 bases line up with TRBD1. V dropped 0 bases and J dropped 0; count of bases not matched to a gene: 8. CDR3 length equals 18 residues. The germline V gene has CDR1 SGHRS and CDR2 YFSETQ. The CDR3, as DNA: TGCGCCAGCAGCTTGGCAGACAGGGGTAAAGTCTCTGGAAACACCATATATTTT. Translated, it gives CASSLADRGKVSGNTIYF. The variable domain in full, completed from reference TRBV5-1 and TRBJ1-3, reads KAGVTQTPRYLIKTRGQQVTLSCSPISGHRSVSWYQQTPGQGLQFLFEYFSETQRNKGNFPGRFSGRQFSNSRSEMNVSTLELGDSALYLCASSLADRGKVSGNTIYFGEGSWLTVV.

The chain employs TRBV6-1 and TRBJ1-4; TRBD1 matches 7 bases. Trimming at V came to 6 bases and at J to 3 bases, leaving 4 bases not matched to a gene. Germline assignment: CDR1 MNHNS and CDR2 SASEGT. The CDR3 is 14 amino acids. Here the CDR3 reads CASSATGPNEKLFF. CDR3 in DNA: TGTGCCAGCAGCGCGACAGGGCCTAATGAAAAACTGTTTTTT.

V and J are TRBV5-4 and TRBJ2-3; TRBD1 matches 9 bases. Losses at the gene ends were 0 bases for V and 10 bases for J; bases not matched to a gene: 12. The germline gives CDR1 SGHNT, CDR2 YYREEE (reference sequence). This CDR3 has 16 residues. This CDR3 reads CASSLETGGSLGAQYF. CDR3 coding DNA: TGTGCCAGCAGCTTGGAGACAGGGGGTTCTCTTGGTGCGCAGTATTTT.

The rearrangement joins TRBV5-1 to TRBJ2-7; 8 bases align to TRBD1. Trimming removed 0 bases from V and 3 bases from J; junction bases left unmatched: 5. The CDR3 loop spans 15 amino acids. Germline CDR1 SGHRS, CDR2 YFSETQ. CDR3 residues: CASSLDWTGNYEQYF. The CDR3 nucleotides read TGCGCCAGCAGCTTGGATTGGACAGGGAACTACGAGCAGTACTTC.

The chain joins TRBV11-3 to TRBJ1-1; D uncertain. From germline, CDR1 is SGHNT and CDR2 YENEEA. The CDR3 sequence is 13 residues long. V was cut by 5 bases and J by 0 bases, with 7 bases left in between. Here the CDR3 DNA reads TGTGCCAGCAGCATTGAGGTGAACACTGAAGCTTTCTTT. Its translation is CASSIEVNTEAFF.

The rearrangement uses TRBV11-2 and TRBJ2-2, with TRBD1 matching 7 bases. The CDR3 loop spans 15 amino acids. Germline V gene sequence: CDR1 SGHAT, CDR2 FQNNGV. The trim removed 2 bases at V and 7 bases at J, leaving 7 bases unmatched. CDR3 nucleotide sequence: TGTGCCAGCAGCTTATTCGACAGGGTTAGCGGGGAGCTGTTTTTT. It translates to CASSLFDRVSGELFF.

Here the CDR3 reads CASSVGVEVLGYEQYF. The CDR3 DNA follows: TGTGCCAGCAGCGTTGGAGTGGAGGTCCTCGGGTACGAGCAGTACTTC. The chain employs TRBV28 and TRBJ2-7; TRBD2 is a possible D gene (5 bases). Looked up from germline, CDR1 is MDHEN and CDR2 is SYDVKM. The CDR3 has 16 amino acids. V was trimmed by 6 bases and J by 4 bases, leaving 22 bases between them.